A selection of T cell receptor beta chains follows, all from one sample in a study of shared clonotypes between healthy human individuals. Sequenced by immunoSEQ multiplex PCR; TCRdb stores in-frame clones only, minus some. Of about 2.2 million clones in the sample, around 93% were seen once. Material for sequencing was naive CD8+ T cells from PBMCs. The receptors come from a man aged 18 to 35 in good health. Some clones in this sample may be carry-over from other donors' samples. The CDR3 runs from the conserved cysteine through the conserved F or W. The order of the fields is clone size, J gene, D gene, V gene, CDR3 DNA, CDR3 protein. A D gene is named only where the DNA matches it firmly. Size is omitted from some rows. Given values are once, few, many or a class for expanded clones.

- | TRBJ1-1 | - | TRBV19 | TGTGCCAGTAGTAGCCGTCGAACTGAAGCTTTCTTT | CASSSRRTEAFF
- | TRBJ2-1 | TRBD2 | TRBV6-6 | TGTGCCAGCAGTCCTTCGGGACTAGCGGGATTTGATGAGCAGTTCTTC | CASSPSGLAGFDEQFF
- | TRBJ2-3 | TRBD2 | TRBV5-1 | TGCGCCAGCAGCTTGGAGAGGATTAGCGGGAGAATCACAGATACGCAGTATTTT | CASSLERISGRITDTQYF
- | TRBJ1-2 | - | TRBV14 | TGTGCCAGCAGCCAAGAGGGCAGATATGGCTACACCTTC | CASSQEGRYGYTF
- | TRBJ1-2 | - | TRBV30 | TGTGCCTGGAGTCCTCCCGGGGAGGGGGGCTATGGCTACACCTTC | CAWSPPGEGGYGYTF
- | TRBJ1-2 | - | TRBV7-3 | TGTGCCAGCAGCTTAATTAGAAGGGGGGTCGGCTATGGCTACACCTTC | CASSLIRRGVGYGYTF
- | TRBJ2-7 | - | TRBV20-1 | TGCAGTGCTAGGTACGGCTACGAGCAGTACTTC | CSARYGYEQYF
- | TRBJ1-5 | TRBD1 | TRBV15 | TGTGCCACCAGCAGAGAAGGACAGGGGGCTGGTCAGCCCCAGCATTTT | CATSREGQGAGQPQHF
- | TRBJ2-2 | - | TRBV9 | TGTGCCAGCAGCGTATCGTCTAGCGCCAACACCGGGGAGCTGTTTTTT | CASSVSSSANTGELFF
- | TRBJ2-7 | - | TRBV9 | TGTGCCAGCAGCCCAGTAGCGGCATCCTCCTACGAGCAGTACTTC | CASSPVAASSYEQYF
- | TRBJ1-1 | - | TRBV4-1 | TGCGCCAGCAGCCAAGAACCCGGGAACACTGAAGCTTTCTTT | CASSQEPGNTEAFF
- | TRBJ2-3 | TRBD2 | TRBV7-9 | TGTGCCAGCAGTTCCGGACTAGCTCAGATAGATACGCAGTATTTT | CASSSGLAQIDTQYF
once | TRBJ2-7 | TRBD2 | TRBV2 | TGTGCCAGCAGCGGGAGGGCGTCCTACGAGCAGTACTTC | CASSGRASYEQYF
- | TRBJ1-1 | - | TRBV6-5 | TGTGCCAGCAGTTACGACAGGTGGGCTGAAGCTTTCTTT | CASSYDRWAEAFF
- | TRBJ1-5 | TRBD1 | TRBV9 | TGTGCCAGCAGCCCGGGGGGGACAGGCAATCAGCCCCAGCATTTT | CASSPGGTGNQPQHF
- | TRBJ2-7 | - | TRBV28 | TGTGCCAGCAGTTCACCACGCGGGGCCAGCTCCTACGAGCAGTACTTC | CASSSPRGASSYEQYF
- | TRBJ2-1 | TRBD2 | TRBV7-8 | TGTGCCAGCAGCTGGTACGGGGGAGGGCGAGTTGACAATGAGCAGTTCTTC | CASSWYGGGRVDNEQFF
- | TRBJ2-2 | - | TRBV14 | TGTGCCAGCAGCGCCCGCCGACACGGCACCGGGGAGCTGTTTTTT | CASSARRHGTGELFF
- | TRBJ1-1 | - | TRBV6-5 | TGTGCCAGCAGTCTCGGCATGAACACTGAAGCTTTCTTT | CASSLGMNTEAFF
- | TRBJ2-2 | - | TRBV9 | TGTGCCAGCAGCCCCCCGGCCATCGGGGAGCTGTTTTTT | CASSPPAIGELFF
- | TRBJ2-7 | TRBD2 | TRBV27 | TGTGCCAGCAGTTTATCGCTAGCGGGTTCACTCTACGAGCAGTACTTC | CASSLSLAGSLYEQYF
- | TRBJ1-1 | - | TRBV19 | TGTGCCAGTAGCCTTTCGGGGTCTATGAACACTGAAGCTTTCTTT | CASSLSGSMNTEAFF
- | TRBJ2-7 | TRBD2 | TRBV5-1 | TGCGCCAGCCTCCCAGACCCGGGGGGTTGGCTGTACTTC | CASLPDPGGWLYF
- | TRBJ2-7 | TRBD1 | TRBV10-3 | TGTGCCATCAGTGAGGGACAGGGCGAGCAGTACTTC | CAISEGQGEQYF
- | TRBJ2-7 | - | TRBV28 | TGTGCCAGCAGTTCCTGGACCGTTGGAACTAGCTCCTACGAGCAGTACTTC | CASSSWTVGTSSYEQYF
once | TRBJ1-5 | - | TRBV7-9 | TGTGCCAGCAGCCCTGGGAAGAATCAGCCCCAGCATTTT | CASSPGKNQPQHF
- | TRBJ2-7 | - | TRBV5-6 | TGTGCCAGCAGCTCACAGAGCTACGAGCAGTACTTC | CASSSQSYEQYF
few | TRBJ1-2 | - | TRBV11-2 | TGTGCCAGCAGCTCGCGGACTGGGAAGAACTATGGCTACACCTTC | CASSSRTGKNYGYTF
- | TRBJ1-1 | TRBD1 | TRBV7-9 | TGTGCCAGCAGCTTTACAGGGGTTAGTACTGAAGCTTTCTTT | CASSFTGVSTEAFF
- | TRBJ2-7 | TRBD2 | TRBV13 | TGTGCCAGCAGCTTAGAAGTGGTAGCGGGAGATCCAGATAAATCCCACGAGCAGTACTTC | CASSLEVVAGDPDKSHEQYF
- | TRBJ2-7 | TRBD2 | TRBV27 | TGTGCCAGCAGACAGGGACTAGCGGGAGGGTATTACGAGCAGTACTTC | CASRQGLAGGYYEQYF
- | TRBJ1-5 | - | TRBV13 | TGTGCCAGCAGCTTAGGCCAGGGCTATCAGCCCCAGCATTTT | CASSLGQGYQPQHF
- | TRBJ2-7 | - | TRBV27 | TGTGCCAGCAGTTACGGGAGACTCTACGAGCAGTACTTC | CASSYGRLYEQYF
- | TRBJ1-1 | - | TRBV6-6 | TGTGCCAGCAGTTACTTCCATGACTTGGGGACTGAAGCTTTCTTT | CASSYFHDLGTEAFF
- | TRBJ2-5 | TRBD2 | TRBV6-6 | TGTGCCAGCAGCCTTCACCTCGGGGGGGGCGGAGAGACCCAGTACTTC | CASSLHLGGGGETQYF
- | TRBJ2-7 | - | TRBV30 | TGTGCCTGGATCGGCAGGTTGGACTACGAGCAGTACTTC | CAWIGRLDYEQYF
- | TRBJ2-7 | - | TRBV5-5 | TGTGCCAGCAGCTTGTGGACGGATGCAATCTACGAGCAGTACTTC | CASSLWTDAIYEQYF
- | TRBJ2-5 | - | TRBV6-1 | TGTGCCAGCAGTGCAAAGGGTTATAAGGGGGCCCAGTACTTC | CASSAKGYKGAQYF
- | TRBJ1-6 | - | TRBV7-9 | TGTGCCAGCAGCGCCCAGGAGGGGAATTCACCCCTCCACTTT | CASSAQEGNSPLHF
- | TRBJ2-7 | TRBD2 | TRBV13 | TGTGCCAGCAGCGACGAAACTAGCGGGAGTATCTACGAGCAGTACTTC | CASSDETSGSIYEQYF
- | TRBJ1-1 | - | TRBV7-9 | TGTGCCAGCAGCCCAGCCCCTTGGACGAACACTGAAGCTTTCTTT | CASSPAPWTNTEAFF
- | TRBJ1-5 | - | TRBV19 | TGTGCCAGTAGTATCCGGGCGAATAGCAATCAGCCCCAGCATTTT | CASSIRANSNQPQHF
- | TRBJ1-2 | - | TRBV27 | TGTGCCAGCAGTTTAGGCCGGACATACGGCTACACCTTC | CASSLGRTYGYTF
- | TRBJ2-5 | - | TRBV28 | TGTGCCAGCAGTTTTTTAGCAGACGAAAAAGAGACCCAGTACTTC | CASSFLADEKETQYF
- | TRBJ2-2 | - | TRBV7-2 | TGTGCCAGCAGCCCGACGAACACCGGGGAGCTGTTTTTT | CASSPTNTGELFF
- | TRBJ2-7 | - | TRBV9 | TGTGCCAGCAGCGTAAGGATCGGGAGTGAGCAGTACTTC | CASSVRIGSEQYF
- | TRBJ2-7 | - | TRBV9 | TGTGCCAGCAGCGTAGGAGGGGGTAGGGCCTACGAGCAGTACTTC | CASSVGGGRAYEQYF
- | TRBJ2-1 | - | TRBV7-9 | TGTGCCAGCAGCGTCCTTATTACCTACAATGAGCAGTTCTTC | CASSVLITYNEQFF
- | TRBJ2-7 | TRBD2 | TRBV5-4 | TGTGCCAGCAGCTTCGCGAAGCGGGAAAGGAGCTCCTACGAGCAGTACTTC | CASSFAKRERSSYEQYF
- | TRBJ1-2 | - | TRBV2 | TGTGCCAGCAGTGAAGCTGGGACCGCGGGGGTAACTAACTATGGCTACACCTTC | CASSEAGTAGVTNYGYTF
- | TRBJ2-7 | TRBD1 | TRBV5-1 | TGCGCCAGCAGCGCCCCCCGGGACAGGAGCTCCTACGAGCAGTACTTC | CASSAPRDRSSYEQYF
once | TRBJ2-1 | TRBD2 | TRBV7-9 | TGTGCCACACAATCCCCGGGACTAGCCTATGAGCAGTTCTTC | CATQSPGLAYEQFF
- | TRBJ2-3 | - | TRBV9 | TGTGCCAGCAGCGTCTCGCCGGGACTTCGCACAGATACGCAGTATTTT | CASSVSPGLRTDTQYF
- | TRBJ1-5 | - | TRBV27 | TGTGCCAGCGGCCGTACAGATAGCAATCAGCCCCAGCATTTT | CASGRTDSNQPQHF
- | TRBJ2-1 | - | TRBV10-1 | TGCGCCAGCAGTGAGTCGACTCCGAGGGACCAGTTCTTC | CASSESTPRDQFF